This T cell receptor beta chain was captured in a study of cytomegalovirus exposure and HLA in healthy donors. Study overall: Earlier findings included over 90 million unique TCR beta sequences obtained from about 179 million T cells. The study's findings and limits: About 87% or about 30% of the time was how often most TCR beta V segments were productive, according to an earlier analysis. In a later analysis, an Asian-associated ancestry cluster reportedly showed fewer N-insertions than the roughly 690-donor mean. The authors enumerated over 150 TCR beta chains as linked to cytomegalovirus.

The primer mix had 60 Vbeta and 13 Jbeta primers. Profiled with immunoSEQ multiplex PCR; TCRdb holds only in-frame clones, not every one. The sample has around 130,000 clones; around 80% are singletons. With respect to this clone: Antigen unknown.

Trimming stripped 0 bases from V and 4 bases from J, with 15 bases between. The CDR3 length is 16 residues. CDR1 is MGHRA and CDR2 is YSYEKL in the germline V gene. The TCR originated in a woman in her 40s in good health and CMV-seronegative. This chain connects TRBV4-1 to TRBJ1-1, with D perhaps matching TRBD1 (6 bases). The sample was PBMCs. The CDR3 loop is CASSQDYHRDGTEAFF. The CDR3 nucleotides read TGCGCCAGCAGCCAAGATTATCACAGGGACGGCACTGAAGCTTTCTTT.